This T cell receptor beta chain was documented in a study of cytomegalovirus exposure and HLA in healthy donors. A multiplex PCR was run with 60 Vbeta primers and 13 Jbeta primers. The table came from immunoSEQ multiplex PCR; TCRdb's copy has only in-frame clones and leaves some out. The sample lists 90,000 to 150,000 clones; 63% were seen once. As for this clone: Its antigen remains unidentified.

Germline V gene sequence: CDR1 SNHLY, CDR2 FYNNEI. The V end lost 8 bases, the J end lost 5 bases, and 16 bases lay between the germline ends. The CDR3 sequence is 14 residues long. Study-wide findings and caveats: HLA restriction was apparent for most CMV-associated TCR beta chains in a later analysis. A later analysis reportedly found that, within productive TCRs, an Asian-associated ancestry cluster had fewer N-insertions than the mean observed across the approximately 700 donors.

The chain joins TRBV2 to TRBJ2-1, with D perhaps matching TRBD2 (6 bases). Sequencing used PBMCs. This clonotype was sampled from a man aged 35 to 55 in good health and CMV-seropositive. The CDR3 is CASQSGAGNNEQFF. Written as DNA, the CDR3 is TGTGCCAGCCAATCCGGGGCGGGAAACAATGAGCAGTTCTTC.